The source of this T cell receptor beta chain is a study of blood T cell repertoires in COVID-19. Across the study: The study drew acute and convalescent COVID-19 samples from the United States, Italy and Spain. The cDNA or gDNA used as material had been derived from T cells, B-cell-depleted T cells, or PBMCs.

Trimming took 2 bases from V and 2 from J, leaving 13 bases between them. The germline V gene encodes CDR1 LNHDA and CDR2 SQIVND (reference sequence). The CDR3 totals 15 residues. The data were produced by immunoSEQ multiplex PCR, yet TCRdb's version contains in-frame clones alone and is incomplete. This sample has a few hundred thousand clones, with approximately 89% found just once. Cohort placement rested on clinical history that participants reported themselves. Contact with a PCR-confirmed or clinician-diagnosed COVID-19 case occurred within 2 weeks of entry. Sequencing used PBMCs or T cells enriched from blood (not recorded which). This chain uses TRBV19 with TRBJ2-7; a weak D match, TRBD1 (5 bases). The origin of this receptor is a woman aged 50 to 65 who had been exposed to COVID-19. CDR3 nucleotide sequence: TGTGCCAGTAGTATAACCACAGGACCCCCCTACGAGCAGTACTTC. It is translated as CASSITTGPPYEQYF.